A single sample gave rise to the 12 T cell receptor beta chains below, sequenced in a study of T cells expressing NK-cell markers (dated by TCRdb to about 2020). The library was prepared using 5' RACE. TCRdb shows the sequencer as Illumina HiSeq 2000. Reads reprocessed by TCRdb are summarized as one entry per CDR3 protein sequence, and DNA is absent. The table kept for this sample lists about 160,000 distinct CDR3 sequences. The ten largest clones add up to about 18% of the sample. Source material: blood T cells: a sorted CD56 or NKG2C T cell subset, CD4+ or CD8+ T cells, or bulk PBMC T cells (not recorded which). The receptors shown here come from a woman between 18 and 70 years old in good health.

The chain recombines TRBV4-1 with TRBJ2-3; TCRdb's D gene call, TRBD2, goes unchecked for lack of DNA. The CDR3 covers 16 residues. Germline values: CDR1 MGHRA, CDR2 YSYEKL. The CDR3 here is CASSHVRLAGTDTQYF.

This chain links TRBV27 with TRBJ2-7; TCRdb's D call of TRBD2 is untestable without DNA. Germline assignment: CDR1 MNHEY and CDR2 SMNVEV (reference sequence). The CDR3 loop spans 15 amino acids. CDR3 amino acids: CASSHRDSVKAEQYF.

The chain is built from TRBV4-1 and TRBJ1-2. The CDR3 covers 14 residues. CDR1 is MGHRA, CDR2 YSYEKL, per germline. Here the CDR3 reads CASSHQGRNYGYTF.

The rearrangement joins TRBV5-4 to TRBJ2-3; lacking DNA, the TRBD2 call made by TCRdb goes unchecked. CDR1 is SGHNT, CDR2 YYREEE, per germline (reference sequence). The CDR3 spans 19 residues. The CDR3 protein is CASSLGLAGGPGFTDTQYF.

The chain joins TRBV2 to TRBJ1-2; TCRdb's D call of TRBD1 is untestable without DNA. The CDR3 totals 12 residues. Germline CDR1 is SNHLY and CDR2 is FYNNEI. CDR3 protein: CASSQQGYGYTF.

The chain combines TRBV2 with TRBJ1-5; TCRdb's D call, TRBD1, is unchecked because there is no DNA. The CDR3 is made up of 15 amino acids. From germline, CDR1 is SNHLY and CDR2 FYNNEI. The CDR3 sequence is CASSFEGAGNQPQHF.

The V and J genes are TRBV14 and TRBJ1-1; checking the TCRdb D call of TRBD1 is not possible without DNA. This CDR3 spans 15 amino acids. Germline CDR1 is SGHDN and CDR2 is FVKESK. CDR3 sequence reads: CASSQAGRRGTEAFF. Filled out from reference TRBV14 and TRBJ1-1, the complete variable domain reads EAGVTQFPSHSVIEKGQTVTLRCDPISGHDNLYWYRRVMGKEIKFLLHFVKESKQDESGMPNNRFLAERTGGTYSTLKVQPAELEDSGVYFCASSQAGRRGTEAFFGQGTRLTVV.

The J gene is TRBJ1-2, the V gene TRBV6-1; the TCRdb call, TRBD1, lacks DNA for checking. CDR1 MNHNS and CDR2 SASEGT come from the germline V gene. This CDR3 contains 16 residues. The CDR3 sequence: CASSASGELGNYGYTF.

The chain joins TRBV20-1 to TRBJ1-1. Per the germline V gene, CDR1 is DFQATT and CDR2 is SNEGSKA (reference sequence). CDR3 length: 13 amino acids. CDR3 in amino acids: CSASLQVDTEAFF.

V usage is TRBV10-3 and J usage is TRBJ2-7; TCRdb names TRBD2, which stays unverified in the absence of DNA. The germline V gene has CDR1 ENHRY and CDR2 SYGVKD. CDR3 length equals 17 residues. CDR3 sequence: CAISESRAGVFPREQYF.

The CDR3 here is CSARQGGVSTGELFF. The chain couples TRBV20-1 to TRBJ2-2; with no DNA, the TCRdb D assignment of TRBD1 cannot be verified. The germline gives CDR1 DFQATT, CDR2 SNEGSKA (reference sequence). The CDR3 runs 15 residues.

The CDR3 loop is CAISTPGQGGTDTQYF. V gene TRBV10-3 combines with J gene TRBJ2-3; TCRdb names TRBD1, which stays unverified in the absence of DNA. The germline gives CDR1 ENHRY, CDR2 SYGVKD. The CDR3 length is 16 residues.